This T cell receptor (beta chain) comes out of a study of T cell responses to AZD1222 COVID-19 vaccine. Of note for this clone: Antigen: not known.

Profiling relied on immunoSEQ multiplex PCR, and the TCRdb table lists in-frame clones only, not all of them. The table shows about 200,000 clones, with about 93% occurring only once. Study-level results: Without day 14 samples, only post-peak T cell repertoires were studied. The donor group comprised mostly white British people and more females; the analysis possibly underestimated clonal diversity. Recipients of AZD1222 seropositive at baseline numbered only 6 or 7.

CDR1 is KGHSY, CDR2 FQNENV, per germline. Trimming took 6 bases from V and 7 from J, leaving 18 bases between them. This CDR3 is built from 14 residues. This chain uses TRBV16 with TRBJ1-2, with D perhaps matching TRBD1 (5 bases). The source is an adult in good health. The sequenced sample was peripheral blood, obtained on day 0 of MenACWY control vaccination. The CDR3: CASSQEPGRSGYTF. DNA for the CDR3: TGTGCCAGCAGTCAAGAACCAGGGCGCAGTGGCTACACCTTC. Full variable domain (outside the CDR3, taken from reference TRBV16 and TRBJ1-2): GEEVAQTPKHLVRGEGQKAKLYCAPIKGHSYVFWYQQVLKNEFKFLISFQNENVFDETGMPKERFSAKCLPNSPCSLEIQATKLEDSAVYFCASSQEPGRSGYTFGSGTRLTVV.